The clone carrying this T cell receptor beta chain has at least ten counts. Its antigen is not known. V shed 6 bases and J 8 bases; nucleotides not matched to a gene: 13. The CDR3 runs 16 residues. The sample comes from a study of T-cell memory formation after mild COVID-19. Whole-study findings and limits: From day 15 to 85, contracting clones were balanced between CD4 and CD8, whereas later expanders leaned toward CD4+.

TCRdb processed the 5' RACE reads anew with MiXCR; each CDR3 protein has one entry. The sample lists tens of thousands of distinct CDR3 sequences, approximately 14% seen once, with roughly a third in the top ten. Source material: PBMCs or a T cell subset sorted from them (not recorded which). This sequence was found in an adult woman who had mild COVID-19 (a few samples of this study predate the infection). Cell type and time point are not known. The rearrangement joins TRBV12-3 or TRBV12-4 to TRBJ2-1, with 10 bases lining up with TRBD2. The CDR3 DNA reads TGTGCCAGCAGCCTCTCACTAGCGGGAAAGGGGGATGAGCAGTTCTTC. Protein: CASSLSLAGKGDEQFF.